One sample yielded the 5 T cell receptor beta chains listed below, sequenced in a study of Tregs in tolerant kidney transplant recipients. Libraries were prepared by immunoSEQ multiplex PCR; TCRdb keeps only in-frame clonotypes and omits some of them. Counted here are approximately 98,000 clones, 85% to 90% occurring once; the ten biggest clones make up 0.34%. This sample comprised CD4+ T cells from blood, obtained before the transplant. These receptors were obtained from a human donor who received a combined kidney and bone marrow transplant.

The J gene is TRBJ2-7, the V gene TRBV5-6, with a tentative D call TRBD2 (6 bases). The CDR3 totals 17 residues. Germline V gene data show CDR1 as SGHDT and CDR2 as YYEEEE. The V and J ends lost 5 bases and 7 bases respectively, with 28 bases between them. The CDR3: CASSYPDSGGRPLEQYF. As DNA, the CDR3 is TGTGCCAGCAGTTATCCTGACTCCGGGGGTCGACCTCTGGAGCAGTACTTC.

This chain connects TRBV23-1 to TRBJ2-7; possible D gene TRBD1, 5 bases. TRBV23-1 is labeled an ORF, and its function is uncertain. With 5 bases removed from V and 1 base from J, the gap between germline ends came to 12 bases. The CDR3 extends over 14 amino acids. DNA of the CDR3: TGCGCCAGCAGTAACACAGGAATGTCCTACGAGCAGTACTTC. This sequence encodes CASSNTGMSYEQYF.

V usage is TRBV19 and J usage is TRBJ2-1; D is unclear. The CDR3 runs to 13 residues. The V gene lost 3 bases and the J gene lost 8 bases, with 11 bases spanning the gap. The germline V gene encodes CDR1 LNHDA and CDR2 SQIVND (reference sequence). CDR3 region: CASSIGSSDEQFF. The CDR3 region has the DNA TGTGCCAGTAGTATCGGTAGCAGCGATGAGCAGTTCTTC.

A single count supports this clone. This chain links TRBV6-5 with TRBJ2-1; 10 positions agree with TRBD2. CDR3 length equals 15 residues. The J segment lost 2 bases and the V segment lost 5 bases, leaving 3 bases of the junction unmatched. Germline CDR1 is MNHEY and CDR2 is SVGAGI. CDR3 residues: CASSIAGGTYNEQFF. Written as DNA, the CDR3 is TGTGCCAGCAGTATAGCGGGAGGTACCTACAATGAGCAGTTCTTC.

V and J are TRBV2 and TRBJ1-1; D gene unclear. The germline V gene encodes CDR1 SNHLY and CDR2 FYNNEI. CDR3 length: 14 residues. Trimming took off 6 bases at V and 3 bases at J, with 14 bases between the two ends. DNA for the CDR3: TGTGCCAGCAGGTTCGGGTTGCTTGACACTGAAGCTTTCTTT. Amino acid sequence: CASRFGLLDTEAFF.